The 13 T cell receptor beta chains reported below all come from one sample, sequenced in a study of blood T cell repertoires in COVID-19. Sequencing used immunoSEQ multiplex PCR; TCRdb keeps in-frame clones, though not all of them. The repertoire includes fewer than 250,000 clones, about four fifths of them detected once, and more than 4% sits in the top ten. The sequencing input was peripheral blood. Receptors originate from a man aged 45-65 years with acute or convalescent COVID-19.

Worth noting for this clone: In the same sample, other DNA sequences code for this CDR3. CDR3 residues: CASRTGAGNTIYF. The CDR3 DNA is TGTGCCAGCAGGACAGGGGCTGGAAACACCATATATTTT. The rearrangement uses TRBV2 and TRBJ1-3, with 8 bases lining up with TRBD1. CDR1 and CDR2 (germline): SNHLY, FYNNEI. The V and J ends lost 6 bases and 2 bases, in that order; junction bases with no gene match: 0. The CDR3 is made up of 13 amino acids.

The CDR3 sequence: CASSAFRGTYNEQFF. The CDR3 DNA follows: TGTGCCAGCAGCGCCTTCAGGGGCACCTACAATGAGCAGTTCTTC. The J gene is TRBJ2-1, the V gene TRBV6-5; weak D call: TRBD1 (6 bases). V lost 6 bases and J 2 bases, leaving 14 bases between the germline ends. CDR3 length: 15 residues. Per the germline V gene, CDR1 is MNHEY and CDR2 is SVGAGI.

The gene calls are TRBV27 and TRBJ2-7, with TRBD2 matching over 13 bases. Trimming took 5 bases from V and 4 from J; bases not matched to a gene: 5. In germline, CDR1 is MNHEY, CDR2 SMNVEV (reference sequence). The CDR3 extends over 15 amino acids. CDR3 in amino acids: CASSGGLAGNYEQYF. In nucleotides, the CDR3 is TGTGCCAGCAGTGGGGGACTAGCGGGGAATTACGAGCAGTACTTC.

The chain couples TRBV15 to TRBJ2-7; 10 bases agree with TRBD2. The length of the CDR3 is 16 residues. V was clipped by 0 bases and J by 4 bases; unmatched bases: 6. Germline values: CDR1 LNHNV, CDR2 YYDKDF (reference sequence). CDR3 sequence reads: CATSRDQLAGSYEQYF. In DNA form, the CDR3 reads TGTGCCACCAGCAGAGATCAACTAGCGGGAAGTTACGAGCAGTACTTC.

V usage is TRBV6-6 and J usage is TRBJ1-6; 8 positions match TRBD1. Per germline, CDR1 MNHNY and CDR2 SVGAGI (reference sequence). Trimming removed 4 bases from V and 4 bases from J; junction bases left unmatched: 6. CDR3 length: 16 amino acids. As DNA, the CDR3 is TGTGCCAGCAGTTCTACAGGGGGTCCTTATAATTCACCCCTCCACTTT. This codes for CASSSTGGPYNSPLHF.

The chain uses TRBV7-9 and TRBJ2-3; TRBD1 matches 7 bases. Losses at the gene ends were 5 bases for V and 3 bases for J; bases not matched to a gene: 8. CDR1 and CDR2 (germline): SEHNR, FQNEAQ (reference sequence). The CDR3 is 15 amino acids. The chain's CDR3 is CASSLGQLGTDTQYF. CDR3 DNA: TGTGCCAGCAGCCTGGGACAGCTAGGGACAGATACGCAGTATTTT.

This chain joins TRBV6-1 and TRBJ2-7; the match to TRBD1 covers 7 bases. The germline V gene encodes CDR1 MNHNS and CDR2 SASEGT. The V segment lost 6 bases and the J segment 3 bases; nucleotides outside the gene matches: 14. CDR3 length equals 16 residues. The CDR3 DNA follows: TGTGCCAGCAGGGAACACGAGGGGGCTTCGATCTACGAGCAGTACTTC. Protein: CASREHEGASIYEQYF.

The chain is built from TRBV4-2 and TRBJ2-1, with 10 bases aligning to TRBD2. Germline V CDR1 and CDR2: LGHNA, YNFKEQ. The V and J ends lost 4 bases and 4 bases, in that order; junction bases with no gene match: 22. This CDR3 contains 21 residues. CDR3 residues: CASSLDAITAGGPTIYNEQFF. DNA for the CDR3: TGTGCCAGCAGCCTCGACGCAATCACAGCGGGAGGGCCAACGATTTACAATGAGCAGTTCTTC.

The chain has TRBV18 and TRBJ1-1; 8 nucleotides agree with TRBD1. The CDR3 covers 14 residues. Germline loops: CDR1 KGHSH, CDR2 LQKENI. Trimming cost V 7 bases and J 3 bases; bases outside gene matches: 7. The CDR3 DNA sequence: TGTGCCAGCTACAGAACAGGGGGAGACACTGAAGCTTTCTTT. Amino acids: CASYRTGGDTEAFF.

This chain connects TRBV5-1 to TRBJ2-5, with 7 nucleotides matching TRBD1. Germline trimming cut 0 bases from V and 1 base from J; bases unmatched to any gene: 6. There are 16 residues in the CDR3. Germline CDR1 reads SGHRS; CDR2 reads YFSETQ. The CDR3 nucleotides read TGCGCCAGCAGCTTGGCCCCACAGGGGCCCCAAGAGACCCAGTACTTC. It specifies CASSLAPQGPQETQYF.

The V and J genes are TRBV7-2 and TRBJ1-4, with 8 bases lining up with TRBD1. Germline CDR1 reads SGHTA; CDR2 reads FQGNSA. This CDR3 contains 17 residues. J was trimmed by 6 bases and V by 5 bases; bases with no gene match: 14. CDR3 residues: CASSLVGQGRGHEKLFF. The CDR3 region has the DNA TGTGCCAGCAGCCTAGTTGGACAGGGAAGGGGGCATGAAAAACTGTTTTTT.

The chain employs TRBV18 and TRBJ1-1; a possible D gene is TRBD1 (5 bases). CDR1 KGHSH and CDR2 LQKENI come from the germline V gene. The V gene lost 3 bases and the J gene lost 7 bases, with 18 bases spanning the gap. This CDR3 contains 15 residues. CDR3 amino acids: CASSPPLGGRNEAFF. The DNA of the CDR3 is TGTGCCAGCTCACCGCCCCTCGGGGGAAGGAATGAAGCTTTCTTT.

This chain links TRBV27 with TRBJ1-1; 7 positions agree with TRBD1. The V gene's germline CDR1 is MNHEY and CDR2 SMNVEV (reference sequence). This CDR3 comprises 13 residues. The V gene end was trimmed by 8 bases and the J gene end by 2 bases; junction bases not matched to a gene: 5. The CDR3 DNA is TGTGCCAGCTTAGGGACAGAAAACACTGAAGCTTTCTTT. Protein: CASLGTENTEAFF.